This entry lists 11 T cell receptor beta chains sequenced from one sample in a study of CD8+ T cells in alopecia areata. Once RNA had been extracted, it was reverse transcribed into cDNA to act as the sequencing template. TCRdb's table, derived via immunoSEQ multiplex PCR, lists solely in-frame clones and lacks some. The table includes hundreds of thousands of clones, approximately 61% detected once. Sample: CD4+ T cells sorted from blood, taken at week 0. The receptors here all came from a human donor with alopecia areata.

The chain joins TRBV30 to TRBJ2-5, with no clear D. CDR3 length: 13 amino acids. Germline CDR1 and CDR2: GTSNPN and SVGIG (reference sequence). The ends were cut back, 0 bases at V and 1 base at J, with 6 bases in the middle. The CDR3 is CAWSVNGQETQYF. In DNA, the CDR3 is TGTGCCTGGAGTGTAAACGGCCAAGAGACCCAGTACTTC.

The V and J genes are TRBV29-1 and TRBJ2-7; D is perhaps TRBD1 or TRBD2 (6 bases each). The V and J ends lost 4 bases and 3 bases respectively, with 13 bases between them. This CDR3 spans 13 amino acids. Germline CDR1 SQVTM, CDR2 ANQGSEA. The CDR3 sequence is CSVVVGGVYEQYF. The CDR3 DNA sequence: TGCAGCGTTGTAGTGGGGGGCGTCTACGAGCAGTACTTC.

Comments on this clone: Other DNA sequences in the sample encode the same CDR3. CDR3 region: CSVAGVLNTEAFF. The CDR3 nucleotides are TGCAGCGTTGCAGGGGTCTTGAACACTGAAGCTTTCTTT. The gene calls are TRBV29-1 and TRBJ1-1; the D gene is possibly TRBD1 (6 bases). The CDR3 contains 13 residues. V dropped 4 bases and J dropped 0 bases, with 9 bases sitting between them. The germline gives CDR1 SQVTM, CDR2 ANQGSEA.

The chain links TRBV30 to TRBJ1-4; 7 bases map to TRBD1. With V trimmed by 3 bases and J by 7 bases, 2 bases remained unmatched. Germline V gene sequence: CDR1 GTSNPN, CDR2 SVGIG (reference sequence). The CDR3 covers 12 residues. This CDR3 is CAWSGDSEKLFF. DNA for the CDR3: TGTGCCTGGAGCGGGGACAGTGAAAAACTGTTTTTT.

This clone was counted a few times. The rearrangement uses TRBV30 and TRBJ2-4; unclear D gene. V was trimmed by 0 bases and J by 1 base, leaving 7 bases between them. Germline V lookup: CDR1 GTSNPN, CDR2 SVGIG (reference sequence). The CDR3 runs 14 residues. CDR3 residues: CAWSVLGAKNIQYF. The CDR3 region has the DNA TGTGCCTGGAGTGTCCTCGGGGCCAAAAACATTCAGTACTTC.

The chain links TRBV30 to TRBJ1-2; the D gene is possibly TRBD1 (5 bases). Per germline, CDR1 GTSNPN and CDR2 SVGIG (reference sequence). Trimming took 2 bases from V and 5 from J, leaving 15 bases between them. The CDR3 consists of 14 residues. DNA for the CDR3: TGTGCCTGGAGTCCCCCGGCAGGGCAGTATGGCTACACCTTC. Residues: CAWSPPAGQYGYTF.

The chain links TRBV10-3 to TRBJ1-1; unclear D gene. Germline values: CDR1 ENHRY, CDR2 SYGVKD. V dropped 7 bases and J dropped 1 base, with 7 bases sitting between them. The CDR3 has 12 residues. This CDR3 reads CAIKSWNTEAFF. As DNA, the CDR3 is TGTGCCATCAAGTCGTGGAACACTGAAGCTTTCTTT.

This clone was seen a few times. The genes are TRBV30 and TRBJ1-1; D gene unclear. The CDR3 runs 11 residues. Germline V gene sequence: CDR1 GTSNPN, CDR2 SVGIG (reference sequence). V was shortened by 3 bases and J by 7 bases, with 9 bases between the two germline ends. The CDR3 DNA sequence: TGTGCCTGGAGGGGCACTGTTGAAGCTTTCTTT. It translates to CAWRGTVEAFF. Full variable domain (missing parts from reference TRBV30 and TRBJ1-1): SQTIHQWPATLVQPVGSPLSLECTVEGTSNPNLYWYRQAAGRGLQLLFYSVGIGQISSEVPQNLSASRPQDRQFILSSKKLLLSDSGFYLCAWRGTVEAFFGQGTRLTVV.

This clone was observed a few times. The chain combines TRBV2 with TRBJ1-2; D not certain. Trimming cost V 7 bases and J 10 bases, with 19 bases left between them. Germline CDR1 and CDR2: SNHLY and FYNNEI. The CDR3 length is 13 residues. This CDR3 reads CASILSTEYNYTF. The CDR3 DNA reads as TGTGCCAGCATACTTAGTACAGAGTACAACTACACCTTC.

This clone has a handful of counts. V gene TRBV27 combines with J gene TRBJ2-6; D is undetermined. This CDR3 contains 15 residues. V was pared by 6 bases and J by 0 bases, with 9 bases between. The germline V gene encodes CDR1 MNHEY and CDR2 SMNVEV (reference sequence). The CDR3: CASSSPGSGANVLTF. The CDR3 coding sequence is TGTGCCAGCAGCTCCCCAGGCTCTGGGGCCAACGTCCTGACTTTC.

The gene calls are TRBV5-5 and TRBJ2-6; D uncertain. Germline V gene sequence: CDR1 SGHKS, CDR2 YYEKEE (reference sequence). This CDR3 is 15 amino acids long. Trimming took off 5 bases at V and 4 bases at J, with 13 bases between the two ends. CDR3 region: CASSLSPPGANVLTF. For the CDR3, the DNA is TGTGCCAGCAGTCTCAGTCCCCCGGGGGCCAACGTCCTGACTTTC.